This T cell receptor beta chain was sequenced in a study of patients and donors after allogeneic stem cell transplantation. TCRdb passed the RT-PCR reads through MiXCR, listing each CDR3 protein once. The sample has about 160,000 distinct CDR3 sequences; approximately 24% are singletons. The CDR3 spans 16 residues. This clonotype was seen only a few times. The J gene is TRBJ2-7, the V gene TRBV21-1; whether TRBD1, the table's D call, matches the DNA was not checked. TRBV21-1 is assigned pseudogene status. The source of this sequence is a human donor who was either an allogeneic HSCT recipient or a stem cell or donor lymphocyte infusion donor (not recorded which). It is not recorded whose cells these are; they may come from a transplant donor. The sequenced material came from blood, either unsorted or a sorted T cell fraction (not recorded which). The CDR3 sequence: CASSKSGQEGFGEQYF. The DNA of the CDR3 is TGTGCCAGCAGCAAATCCGGACAGGAGGGATTTGGCGAGCAGTACTTC.